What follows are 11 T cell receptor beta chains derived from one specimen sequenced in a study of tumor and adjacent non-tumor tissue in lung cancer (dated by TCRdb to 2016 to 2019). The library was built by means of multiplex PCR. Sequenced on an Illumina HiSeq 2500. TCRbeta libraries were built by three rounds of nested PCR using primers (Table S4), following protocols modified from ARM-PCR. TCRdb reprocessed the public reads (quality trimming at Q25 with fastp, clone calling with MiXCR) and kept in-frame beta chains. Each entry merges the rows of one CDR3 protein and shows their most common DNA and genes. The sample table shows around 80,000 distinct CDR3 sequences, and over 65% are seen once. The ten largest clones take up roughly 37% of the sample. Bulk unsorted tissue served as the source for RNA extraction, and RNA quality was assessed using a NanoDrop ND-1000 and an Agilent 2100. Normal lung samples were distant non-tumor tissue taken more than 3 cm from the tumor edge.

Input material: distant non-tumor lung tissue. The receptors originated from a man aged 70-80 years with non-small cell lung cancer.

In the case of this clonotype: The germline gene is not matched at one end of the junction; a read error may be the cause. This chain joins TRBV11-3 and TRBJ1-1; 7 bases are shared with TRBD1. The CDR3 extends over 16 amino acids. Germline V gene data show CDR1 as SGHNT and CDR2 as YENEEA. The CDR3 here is CDSSFRDRTLNTEGFF. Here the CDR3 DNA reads TGTGACAGCAGCTTCCGGGACAGAACCCTCAACACTGAAGGTTTCTTT.

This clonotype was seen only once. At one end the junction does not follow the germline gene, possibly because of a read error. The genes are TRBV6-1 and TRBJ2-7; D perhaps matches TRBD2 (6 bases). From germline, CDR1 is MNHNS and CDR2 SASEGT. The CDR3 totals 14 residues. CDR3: CTSRGTGVIDEQYF. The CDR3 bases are TGTACCAGCAGAGGGACTGGGGTGATCGACGAGCAGTACTTC.

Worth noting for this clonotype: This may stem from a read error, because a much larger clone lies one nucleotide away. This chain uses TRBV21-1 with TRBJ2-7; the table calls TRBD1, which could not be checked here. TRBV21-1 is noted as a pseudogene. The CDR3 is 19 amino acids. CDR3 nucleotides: TGTGCCAGCAGCAATGCGAGGCAGTGGCAGGGTGGACGACCCTACGAGCAGTACTTC. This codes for CASSNARQWQGGRPYEQYF.

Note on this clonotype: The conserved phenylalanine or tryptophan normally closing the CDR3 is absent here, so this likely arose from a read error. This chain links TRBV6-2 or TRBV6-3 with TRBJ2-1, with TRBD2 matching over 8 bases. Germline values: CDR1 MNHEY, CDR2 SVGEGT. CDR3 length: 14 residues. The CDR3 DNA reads TGTGCCAGCTCAGCGGGAGAGTCCTATAATGAGCAGTTCTTA. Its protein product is CASSAGESYNEQFL.

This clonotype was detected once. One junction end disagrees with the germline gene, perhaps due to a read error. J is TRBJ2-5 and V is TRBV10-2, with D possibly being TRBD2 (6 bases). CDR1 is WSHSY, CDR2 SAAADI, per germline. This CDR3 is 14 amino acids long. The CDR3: CASSTGLIQESQYF. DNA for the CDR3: TGCGCCAGCAGTACGGGACTGATCCAAGAGTCCCAGTACTTC.

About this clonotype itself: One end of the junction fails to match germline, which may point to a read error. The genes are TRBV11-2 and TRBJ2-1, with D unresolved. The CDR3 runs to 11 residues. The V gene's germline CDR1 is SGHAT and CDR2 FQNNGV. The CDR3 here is CASSPGNEEFF. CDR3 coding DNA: TGTGCCAGCAGCCCGGGTAATGAGGAGTTCTTC.

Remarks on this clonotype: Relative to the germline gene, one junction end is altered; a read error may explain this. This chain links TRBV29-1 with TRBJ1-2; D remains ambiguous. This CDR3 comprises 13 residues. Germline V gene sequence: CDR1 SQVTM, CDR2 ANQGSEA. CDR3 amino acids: CSVLQTGAYDYAF. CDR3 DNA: TGCAGCGTTCTCCAGACGGGAGCTTATGACTACGCCTTC.

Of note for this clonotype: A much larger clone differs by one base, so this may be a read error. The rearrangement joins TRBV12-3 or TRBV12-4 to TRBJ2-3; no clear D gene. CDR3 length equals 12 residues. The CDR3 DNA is TGTGCCGGCAGCCCCGGGACAGATACGCAGTATTTT. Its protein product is CAGSPGTDTQYF.

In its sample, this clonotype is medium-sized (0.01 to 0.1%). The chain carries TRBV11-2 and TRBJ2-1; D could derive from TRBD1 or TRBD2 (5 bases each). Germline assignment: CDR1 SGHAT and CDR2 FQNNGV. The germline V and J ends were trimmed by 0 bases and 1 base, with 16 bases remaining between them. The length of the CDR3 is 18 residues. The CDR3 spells CASSLERLGRTSYNEQFF. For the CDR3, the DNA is TGTGCCAGCAGCTTAGAACGTCTGGGGCGGACTTCCTACAATGAGCAGTTCTTC.

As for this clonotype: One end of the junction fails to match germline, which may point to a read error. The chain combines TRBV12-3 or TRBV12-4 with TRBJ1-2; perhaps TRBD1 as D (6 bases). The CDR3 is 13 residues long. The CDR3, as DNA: TGTGCCAGAAGTCTAACAGGGAGTTATGGGTACACCTTC. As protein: CARSLTGSYGYTF.

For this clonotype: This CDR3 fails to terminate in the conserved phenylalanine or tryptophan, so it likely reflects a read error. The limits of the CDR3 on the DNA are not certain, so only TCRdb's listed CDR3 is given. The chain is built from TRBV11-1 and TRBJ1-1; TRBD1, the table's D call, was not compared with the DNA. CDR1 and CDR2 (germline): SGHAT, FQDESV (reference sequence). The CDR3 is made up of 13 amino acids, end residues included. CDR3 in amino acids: CASSADRDTEVFL.